The 5 T cell receptor beta chains given below trace back to one sample, sequenced in a study of T cells in Graves' hyperthyroidism and ophthalmopathy. Amplification targeted TCR beta CDR3 regions from RNA transcripts. When the TCR CDR3 underwent first-round RT-PCR, the HTBI primer set was used. TCRdb processed the multiplex PCR reads anew with MiXCR; each CDR3 protein has one entry. Among approximately 600,000 distinct CDR3 sequences, 11% to 15% were seen once, and the ten largest hold almost 6%. The sample consisted of blood. The receptor set was obtained from a woman in her twenties or thirties with Graves' hyperthyroidism that later progressed to Graves' ophthalmopathy.

This clonotype was found many times. The chain is built from TRBV30 and TRBJ2-6; no reliable D call. The CDR3 is made up of 14 amino acids. V was shortened by 2 bases and J by 4 bases, with 9 bases between the two germline ends. CDR1 GTSNPN and CDR2 SVGIG come from the germline V gene (reference sequence). DNA for the CDR3: TGTGCCTGGAGTTCCGGGCCCGGGGCCAACGTCCTGACTTTC. Protein sequence: CAWSSGPGANVLTF.

The chain recombines TRBV7-2 with TRBJ2-3; D not resolved. V was shortened by 1 base and J by 1 base, with 6 bases between the two germline ends. This CDR3 has 14 residues. Per germline, CDR1 SGHTA and CDR2 FQGNSA. The CDR3 DNA reads TGTGCCAGCAGCTTAGACCAGGGCACAGATACGCAGTATTTT. It is translated as CASSLDQGTDTQYF.

This clonotype has more than one count but fewer than ten. The chain employs TRBV6-2 or TRBV6-3 and TRBJ2-1, with 8 positions matching TRBD2. The trim removed 5 bases at V and 6 bases at J, leaving 12 bases unmatched. This CDR3 is 16 amino acids long. CDR1 is MNHEY and CDR2 is SVGEGT in the germline V gene. The CDR3 bases are TGTGCCAGCAGTAGCGTGGGGACTAGGCTTTCCAATGAGCAGTTCTTC. Amino acids: CASSSVGTRLSNEQFF.

J is TRBJ1-6 and V is TRBV27; no definite D call. CDR1 MNHEY and CDR2 SMNVEV come from the germline V gene (reference sequence). The CDR3 is 13 residues long. The germline V and J ends were trimmed by 2 bases and 10 bases, with 9 bases remaining between them. CDR3 loop: CASSLALGSPLHF. The CDR3 region has the DNA TGTGCCAGCAGTTTAGCTCTAGGCTCACCCCTCCACTTT.

This clonotype was seen more than once but under ten times. The CDR3 region is CASDGGRHISTDTQYF. The DNA of the CDR3 is TGTGCCAGCGACGGGGGCCGGCACATAAGCACAGATACGCAGTATTTT. The chain is built from TRBV2 and TRBJ2-3; D tentatively reads TRBD1 or TRBD2 (6 bases each). This CDR3 has 16 residues. V lost 8 bases to trimming and J lost 0 bases, with 18 bases between them. Germline V lookup: CDR1 SNHLY, CDR2 FYNNEI.